This TCR beta chain was profiled in a study of beta chain features in type 1 diabetes. Study results and caveats: Naive, central memory and Treg TCRB repertoires seemed to resemble each other more closely in patients than they did in healthy donors. A cDNA-based sequencing approach could over-represent cells with high TCR expression.

This clone showed up many times. Its antigen is not identified. Central memory, naive, regulatory and stem cell-like memory CD4+ cells were sorted by CD45RO/CCR7/CD25/CD127/CD95/CD27. The CDR3 is 19 residues long. J was trimmed by 0 bases and V by 0 bases; bases with no gene match: 11. Germline lookup yields CDR1 SGDLS and CDR2 YYNGEE. The sequenced template was cDNA made from the entire isolated RNA. Read counts averaged roughly 3.5 million for samples of naive, central memory and regulatory T cells. Data came from immunoSEQ multiplex PCR; TCRdb stores just in-frame clones and leaves some out. This table holds hundreds of thousands of clones, 7% to 9% found once.

Sequencing was performed on central memory CD4+ T cells from blood. The origin of this receptor is a woman aged 18-29 years in good health. The chain couples TRBV9 to TRBJ2-2; the match to TRBD2 covers 7 bases. As DNA, the CDR3 is TGTGCCAGCAGCGTAGGTTTAGGACTAGTGTTGTCGAACACCGGGGAGCTGTTTTTT. Encoded protein: CASSVGLGLVLSNTGELFF.